The entry below describes one T cell receptor (beta chain). The sample comes from a study of shared clonotypes between healthy human individuals. The table came from immunoSEQ multiplex PCR; TCRdb's copy has only in-frame clones and leaves some out. Among millions of clones listed, 85% to 95% were seen once. Splitting of CD4+ cells produced CD45RA+ naive and CD45RA-negative memory subsets. CDR1 SGHNT and CDR2 YYREEE come from the germline V gene (reference sequence). Losses at the gene ends were 0 bases for V and 3 bases for J; bases not matched to a gene: 4. CDR3 size: 15 residues. This TCR was sampled from a man between 18 and 29 years old in good health. Sequenced sample: naive CD4+ T cells sorted from blood. Subset reported: CD45RA+ positively selected. The rearrangement joins TRBV5-4 to TRBJ2-5; 8 bases are shared with TRBD2. CDR3 protein: CASSLEGLGEETQYF. The CDR3 DNA is TGTGCCAGCAGCTTGGAGGGACTAGGAGAAGAGACCCAGTACTTC.